Following are 19 T cell receptor beta chains from one sample sequenced in a study of OX40 agonist ivuxolimab in advanced cancers. Using immunoSEQ multiplex PCR, the repertoire was profiled, and TCRdb retains in-frame clones only, with some absent. This table holds 80,000 or so clones, roughly 88% found once. Sequenced material: CD4+ or CD8+ T cells sorted from blood, taken in a trial of the OX40 agonist ivuxolimab. The receptors were sampled from an adult with an advanced solid tumor such as melanoma, head and neck, liver or kidney cancer.

As for this clone: The identical CDR3 is also encoded by other nucleotide sequences in the sample. This rearrangement joins TRBV6-5 to TRBJ1-1; D gene uncertain. V lost 5 bases and J lost 4, with 5 bases in between. The CDR3 covers 11 residues. Germline-derived CDR1 and CDR2 are MNHEY and SVGAGI. CDR3 sequence reads: CASSLGTEAFF. In DNA, the CDR3 is TGTGCCAGCAGTCTGGGCACTGAAGCTTTCTTT.

A word on this clone: No conserved phenylalanine or tryptophan ends this CDR3, so it is likely a read error. The chain has TRBV2 and TRBJ1-2, with D uncertain. The germline V gene encodes CDR1 SNHLY and CDR2 FYNNEI. V was trimmed by 2 bases and J by 4 bases, leaving 17 bases between them. The CDR3 sequence is 16 residues long. This CDR3 reads CASSEPTASILYGYTS. The CDR3 DNA is TGTGCCAGCAGTGAACCCACAGCAAGTATTCTCTATGGCTACACCTCC.

The chain combines TRBV27 with TRBJ2-2; D uncertain. Germline CDR1 and CDR2: MNHEY and SMNVEV (reference sequence). The CDR3 has 14 residues. Between the trimmed V and J ends, which lost 3 bases and 1 base, there was a span of 6 bases. CDR3 amino acids: CASSFTMNTGELFF. CDR3 DNA sequence: TGTGCCAGCAGTTTCACCATGAACACCGGGGAGCTGTTTTTT.

The rearrangement links TRBV5-4 to TRBJ2-5; D uncertain. Trimming took 3 bases from V and 5 from J, leaving 11 bases between them. Per the germline V gene, CDR1 is SGHNT and CDR2 is YYREEE (reference sequence). This CDR3 spans 13 amino acids. CDR3 sequence (DNA): TGTGCCAGCAGCTCGACGGGTAAGGAGACCCAGTACTTC. Residues: CASSSTGKETQYF.

This chain uses TRBV2 with TRBJ2-3; TRBD2 aligns across 10 bases. The CDR3 runs 15 residues. V trimming: 6 bases; J trimming: 8 bases; junction bases outside the gene matches: 11. Germline-derived CDR1 and CDR2 are SNHLY and FYNNEI. The CDR3 DNA is TGTGCCAGCAGCCCGGGACTAGCGATAAGTAGTACGCAGTATTTT. Its translation is CASSPGLAISSTQYF.

The gene calls are TRBV7-2 and TRBJ2-1; a weak D match, TRBD2 (6 bases). The V end lost 0 bases, the J end lost 4 bases, and 10 bases lay between the germline ends. The germline gives CDR1 SGHTA, CDR2 FQGNSA. The CDR3 consists of 15 residues. The CDR3 DNA is TGTGCCAGCAGCTTAGCGCAGGGAGGATACAATGAGCAGTTCTTC. It yields the protein CASSLAQGGYNEQFF.

This clone was recorded only once. The gene calls are TRBV10-3 and TRBJ2-7; 9 positions agree with TRBD2. CDR3 length: 15 residues. With V trimmed by 3 bases and J by 2 bases, 5 bases remained unmatched. CDR1 and CDR2 from the germline V gene are ENHRY and SYGVKD. The DNA of the CDR3 is TGTGCCATCAGTGAAGTCGCGGGAGGGACCTACGAGCAGTACTTC. Its protein product is CAISEVAGGTYEQYF.

About this clone itself: As the CDR3 is not closed by the conserved phenylalanine or tryptophan, this likely results from a read error. This chain joins TRBV6-5 and TRBJ1-1; D possibly corresponds to TRBD1 (6 bases). V was pared by 10 bases and J by 1 base, with 13 bases between. The CDR3 contains 13 residues. Germline V gene sequence: CDR1 MNHEY, CDR2 SVGAGI. This CDR3 is CATSGQSNTEAFS. The DNA of the CDR3 is TGTGCCACCAGCGGACAGTCGAACACTGAAGCTTTCTCT.

This clone occurred a few times. This chain uses TRBV6-6 with TRBJ2-3; 10 positions agree with TRBD2. Germline loops: CDR1 MNHNY, CDR2 SVGAGI (reference sequence). Germline trimming cut 4 bases from V and 3 bases from J; bases unmatched to any gene: 4. The CDR3 runs 15 residues. CDR3 bases: TGTGCCAGCAGTTGGACTAGCGGACGTACAGATACGCAGTATTTT. It codes for CASSWTSGRTDTQYF.

The rearrangement joins TRBV11-2 to TRBJ2-1, with 12 bases matching TRBD2. CDR1 and CDR2 (germline): SGHAT, FQNNGV. After removal of 3 bases from V and 9 bases from J, the junction contained 3 bases not matched to a gene. The CDR3 totals 14 residues. The CDR3 coding sequence is TGTGCCAGCAGCTTCCTAGCGGGAGGGAGTGAGCAGTTCTTC. Protein product: CASSFLAGGSEQFF.

This sequence joins TRBV27 and TRBJ1-2, with 7 bases fitting TRBD1. The germline gives CDR1 MNHEY, CDR2 SMNVEV (reference sequence). The CDR3 loop spans 15 amino acids. The V gene end was trimmed by 2 bases and the J gene end by 5 bases; junction bases not matched to a gene: 8. The CDR3 spells CASSLRTGAGYGYTF. In DNA form, the CDR3 reads TGTGCCAGCAGTTTACGGACAGGAGCGGGTTATGGCTACACCTTC.

This clone appeared once. The V gene is TRBV15, the J gene TRBJ2-5; 9 positions match TRBD1. The CDR3 length is 15 residues. The junction had 8 bases not matched to a gene; V was cut back by 4 bases and J by 5 bases. Germline V gene data show CDR1 as LNHNV and CDR2 as YYDKDF (reference sequence). The CDR3 region is CATSIEQGAWETQYF. In DNA form, the CDR3 reads TGTGCCACCAGCATCGAACAGGGGGCGTGGGAGACCCAGTACTTC.

V and J are TRBV7-9 and TRBJ2-2, with 7 positions matching TRBD2. CDR3 length: 15 residues. Per germline, CDR1 SEHNR and CDR2 FQNEAQ (reference sequence). The junction had 15 bases not matched to a gene; V was cut back by 11 bases and J by 6 bases. The CDR3 spells CAQPVGGSEAGELFF. DNA of the CDR3: TGTGCCCAGCCCGTAGGCGGGAGTGAGGCCGGGGAGCTGTTTTTT.

This chain joins TRBV28 and TRBJ1-2; D uncertain. CDR3 length equals 12 residues. The germline gives CDR1 MDHEN, CDR2 SYDVKM. The germline V and J ends were trimmed by 2 bases and 4 bases, with 5 bases remaining between them. CDR3 coding DNA: TGTGCCAGCAGTTTAAACGGCTATGGCTACACCTTC. Translating gives CASSLNGYGYTF.

The CDR3 DNA is TGTGCCAGCAGCTCGGACAGGGCTGGAAACACCATATATTTT. This encodes CASSSDRAGNTIYF. The J gene is TRBJ1-3, the V gene TRBV11-2; 8 nucleotides agree with TRBD1. Germline V lookup: CDR1 SGHAT, CDR2 FQNNGV. The ends lost 4 bases at V and 2 bases at J; junction bases unmatched: 1. This CDR3 is built from 14 residues.

This rearrangement joins TRBV10-2 to TRBJ1-5; 8 nucleotides agree with TRBD1. Germline-derived CDR1 and CDR2 are WSHSY and SAAADI. The CDR3 totals 13 residues. V lost 10 bases, J lost 4 bases, and 6 bases stayed unmatched. CDR3 region: CATIDRGNQPQHF. The CDR3 nucleotides read TGCGCCACGATAGACAGGGGTAATCAGCCCCAGCATTTT.

Worth noting for this clone: The sample has other DNA sequences that encode this CDR3 too. V is TRBV5-1 and J is TRBJ1-1; maybe TRBD1 (5 bases). The germline gives CDR1 SGHRS, CDR2 YFSETQ. V lost 0 bases and J lost 7, with 7 bases in between. The CDR3 extends over 12 amino acids. As DNA, the CDR3 is TGCGCCAGCAGCTTGGTGGGGGGTGAAGCTTTCTTT. Translating gives CASSLVGGEAFF. Full variable domain (missing parts from reference TRBV5-1 and TRBJ1-1): KAGVTQTPRYLIKTRGQQVTLSCSPISGHRSVSWYQQTPGQGLQFLFEYFSETQRNKGNFPGRFSGRQFSNSRSEMNVSTLELGDSALYLCASSLVGGEAFFGQGTRLTVV.

This chain links TRBV4-1 with TRBJ1-1; D remains unclear. Germline V gives CDR1 MGHRA, CDR2 YSYEKL. V lost 4 bases to trimming and J lost 1 base, with 19 bases between them. The CDR3 is 17 amino acids. CDR3: CASSPPPGSKANTEAFF. Written as DNA, the CDR3 is TGCGCCAGCAGCCCCCCCCCGGGGAGTAAGGCGAACACTGAAGCTTTCTTT.

The chain has TRBV7-8 and TRBJ2-2; D perhaps matches TRBD2 (6 bases). CDR1 and CDR2 from the germline V gene are SGHVS and FQNEAQ. This CDR3 has 16 residues. The V end lost 5 bases, the J end lost 1 base, and 14 bases lay between the germline ends. CDR3 nucleotide sequence: TGTGCCAGCAGCCCCCGACTAGGGGTGAACACCGGGGAGCTGTTTTTT. Amino acids: CASSPRLGVNTGELFF.